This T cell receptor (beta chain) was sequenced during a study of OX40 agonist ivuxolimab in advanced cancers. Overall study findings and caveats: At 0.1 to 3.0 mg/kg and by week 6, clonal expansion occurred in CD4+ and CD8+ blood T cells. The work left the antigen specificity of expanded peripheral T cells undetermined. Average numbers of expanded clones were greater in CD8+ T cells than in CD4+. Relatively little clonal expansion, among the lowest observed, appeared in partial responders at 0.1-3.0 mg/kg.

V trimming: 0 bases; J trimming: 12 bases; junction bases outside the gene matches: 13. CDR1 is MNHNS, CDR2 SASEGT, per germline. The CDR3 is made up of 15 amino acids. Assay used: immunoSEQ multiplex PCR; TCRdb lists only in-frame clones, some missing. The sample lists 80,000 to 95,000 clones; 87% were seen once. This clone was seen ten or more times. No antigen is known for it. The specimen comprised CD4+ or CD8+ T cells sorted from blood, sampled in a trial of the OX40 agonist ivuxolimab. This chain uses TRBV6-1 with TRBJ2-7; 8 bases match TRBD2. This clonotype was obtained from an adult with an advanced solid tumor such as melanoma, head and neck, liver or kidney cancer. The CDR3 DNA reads TGTGCCAGCAGTGAAGCGGCGGGACTAGGCCTGAGGGCGTACTTC. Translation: CASSEAAGLGLRAYF.